These T cell receptor beta chains were read from a single sample in a study of read filtering for tumor transcriptome and immune sequencing. TCRdb reanalysed the reads using MiXCR and keeps one entry per CDR3 protein. The sample has approximately 58,000 distinct CDR3 sequences, 10% to 15% seen once. Sequencing was carried out using a population of CD138-negative cells sorted from bone marrow. The receptor source for this set is a donor at least 40 years old with multiple myeloma. Both conserved end residues are part of each CDR3. The order of the fields is V gene, clone size, D gene, J gene, CDR3 length, CDR3 DNA, CDR3 protein. D genes are given only for firm matches. Only some rows state a clone size, as once, few, many or a class for expanded clones.

TRBV20-1	many	-	TRBJ2-2	14	TGCAGTGCTCTCCCGGGACTTCGCACCGGGGAGCTGTTTTTT	CSALPGLRTGELFF
TRBV20-1	many	TRBD2	TRBJ2-3	14	TGCAGTGCTCGAAAAAGCGGGGGTACAGATACGCAGTATTTT	CSARKSGGTDTQYF
TRBV28	-	-	TRBJ1-5	14	TGTGCCATCCTTCTACCCCGTAGCAATCAGCCCCAGCATTTT	CAILLPRSNQPQHF
TRBV5-4	-	-	TRBJ2-1	14	TGTGCCAGCAGCTTCCGGGGAACAACCAATGAGCAGTTCTTC	CASSFRGTTNEQFF
TRBV19	-	-	TRBJ2-7	13	TGTGCCAGTAGTATCGAGCCAGCCTACGAGCAGTACTTC	CASSIEPAYEQYF
TRBV5-5	many	-	TRBJ2-7	16	TGTGCCAGCAGCCCTTGGGAGGACGCCTCCAACTACGAGCAGTACTTC	CASSPWEDASNYEQYF
TRBV5-4	few	-	TRBJ1-3	15	TGTGCCAGCAGCCCGTGGGGTTACTCTGGAAACACCATATATTTT	CASSPWGYSGNTIYF
TRBV11-2	few	-	TRBJ1-5	13	TGTGCCAGCAGCCGGAAATCCGGCCAGCCCCAGCATTTT	CASSRKSGQPQHF
TRBV12-5	many	TRBD1	TRBJ2-1	12	TGTGCTAGCTCACAGGGGGCAAATGAGCAGTTCTTC	CASSQGANEQFF
TRBV29-1	many	-	TRBJ1-1	12	TGCAGCGTTAATCATGGGAACACTGAAGCTTTCTTT	CSVNHGNTEAFF
TRBV3-1	-	-	TRBJ2-1	13	TGTGCCAGCAGCTATACAGGGTACAATGAGCAGTTCTTC	CASSYTGYNEQFF
TRBV5-1	many	-	TRBJ1-1	16	TGCGCCAGCAGCTTGGCCCCTTCAACAGAATACACTGAAGCTTTCTTT	CASSLAPSTEYTEAFF
TRBV29-1	many	TRBD1	TRBJ1-5	12	TGCAGCGTAGGGACAGGCTATCAGCCCCAGCATTTT	CSVGTGYQPQHF
TRBV7-9	many	-	TRBJ2-1	13	TGTGCCAGCAGCTTCTGGCCCGGGGATGAGCAGTTCTTC	CASSFWPGDEQFF
TRBV24-1	many	TRBD1	TRBJ1-5	19	TGTGCCACCAGTGATTCGGGGACAGGGGGAAGTTGGAGCAATCAGCCCCAGCATTTT	CATSDSGTGGSWSNQPQHF
TRBV7-3	many	-	TRBJ1-6	16	TGTGCCAGCAGCCCTTGGGTTGGGTCCTATAATTCACCCCTCCACTTT	CASSPWVGSYNSPLHF
TRBV13	many	-	TRBJ2-7	15	TGTGCCAGCAGCTTAGCCTACAGGGACCGAGGCGAGCAGTACTTC	CASSLAYRDRGEQYF
TRBV3-1	few	TRBD1	TRBJ2-3	15	TGTGCCAGCAGCCTGTGGGACAGGAGAGGAGATACGCAGTATTTT	CASSLWDRRGDTQYF
TRBV6-1	-	-	TRBJ1-2	13	TGTGCCAGCAGTTACTCCCGGACAGATGGCTACACCTTC	CASSYSRTDGYTF
TRBV24-1	many	TRBD1	TRBJ2-3	16	TGTGCCACCAGTGACAGGCTGACAGGGGGCAGAGATACGCAGTATTTT	CATSDRLTGGRDTQYF
TRBV3-1	many	TRBD2	TRBJ2-5	15	TGTGCCAGCAGCCAACCTAGCGGGGGGCAAGAGACCCAGTACTTC	CASSQPSGGQETQYF
TRBV3-1	many	TRBD2	TRBJ2-7	21	TGTGCCAGCAGCCCACGGACAGGGGTGTCGTCTAGCGGGGGGCTGGGCCGAGAGCAGTACTTC	CASSPRTGVSSSGGLGREQYF
TRBV5-4	few	TRBD1	TRBJ2-3	17	TGTGCCAGCAGCCGTGGGACAGGAGATCCTAGCACAGATACGCAGTATTTT	CASSRGTGDPSTDTQYF
TRBV20-1	many	-	TRBJ2-3	15	TGCAGTGCGGAGTACAGGGGGGGAACCACAGATACGCAGTATTTT	CSAEYRGGTTDTQYF
TRBV24-1	many	TRBD1	TRBJ2-5	16	TGTGCCACCAGTGGCCGGGACAGGGGTAGCGGGGAGACCCAGTACTTC	CATSGRDRGSGETQYF
TRBV12-3/TRBV12-4	many	TRBD1	TRBJ2-2	16	TGTGCCACCTCGGGACAGGGGGCGAGAAAAGCCGGGGAGCTGTTTTTT	CATSGQGARKAGELFF
TRBV7-9	many	-	TRBJ1-1	16	TGTGCCAGCAGCTCCCAAGGCGGGGTAGGTCCCACTGAAGCTTTCTTT	CASSSQGGVGPTEAFF
TRBV29-1	many	TRBD2	TRBJ2-2	13	TGCAGCGTGTCGACTAGCAACGCCGGGGAGCTGTTTTTT	CSVSTSNAGELFF
TRBV4-1	many	-	TRBJ1-2	12	TGCGCCAGCAGCCAAGAGACTGATGGCTACACCTTC	CASSQETDGYTF
TRBV6-6	many	-	TRBJ1-5	14	TGTGCCAGCAGTTACTCGGGGGGAACACAGCCCCAGCATTTT	CASSYSGGTQPQHF
TRBV5-1	many	-	TRBJ2-2	15	TGCGCCAGCAGCTTGGACGATGGCGCCACCGGGGAGCTGTTTTTT	CASSLDDGATGELFF
TRBV10-2	-	TRBD1	TRBJ2-5	15	TGCGCCAGCAGTGAAAAGGAGACAGGGATGCAGACCCAGTACTTC	CASSEKETGMQTQYF
TRBV7-9	many	-	TRBJ2-5	10	TGTGCCACCCGTCCGGGGACCCAGTACTTC	CATRPGTQYF
TRBV7-2	many	-	TRBJ1-2	16	TGTGCCAGCAGCCCGAACCAGGGGACTACGCTATATGGCTACACCTTC	CASSPNQGTTLYGYTF
TRBV28	many	-	TRBJ1-5	17	TGTGCCAGCAGTTTACCCCCTTGGCGACGGCTCAATCAGCCCCAGCATTTT	CASSLPPWRRLNQPQHF
TRBV6-5	few	-	TRBJ1-5	15	TGTGCCAGCAGTCCGCGCCCGACGTACAATCAGCCCCAGCATTTT	CASSPRPTYNQPQHF
TRBV10-2	many	TRBD2	TRBJ2-5	14	TGCGCCAGCAGGGGAGCGGGAGCACAAGAGACCCAGTACTTC	CASRGAGAQETQYF
TRBV19	many	TRBD1	TRBJ2-7	15	TGTGCCAGTAGTATAATGGGACAGGGAATTTACGAGCAGTACTTC	CASSIMGQGIYEQYF
TRBV7-9	-	-	TRBJ1-5	15	TGTGCCAGCAGCTTGGCCTCAGTGGGCAATCAGCCCCAGCATTTT	CASSLASVGNQPQHF
TRBV4-2	-	-	TRBJ1-1	13	TGTGCCAGCAGCCAAGATTCGGACACTGAAGCTTTCTTT	CASSQDSDTEAFF
TRBV29-1	many	-	TRBJ1-1	13	TGCAGCGTGGAGGGGCAGCAGAACACTGAAGCTTTCTTT	CSVEGQQNTEAFF
TRBV7-2	many	-	TRBJ2-3	15	TGTGCCAGCAGCGCCAATTTATTTTCCACAGATACGCAGTATTTT	CASSANLFSTDTQYF
TRBV29-1	many	TRBD1	TRBJ2-7	14	TGCAGCGTTGAGACGGGACAGTCGGTATACGAGCAGTACTTC	CSVETGQSVYEQYF
TRBV3-1	-	-	TRBJ1-3	17	TGTGCCAGCAGCCCTGGGGCCGTGGTTAGGAAAGGAAACACCATATATTTT	CASSPGAVVRKGNTIYF
TRBV18	many	-	TRBJ2-3	13	TGTGCCAGCTCACCACGAGGGGGAGATACGCAGTATTTT	CASSPRGGDTQYF
TRBV6-5	many	-	TRBJ2-7	16	TGTGCCAGCAGTTACTCAGTCAGGGGTTCCACCTACGAGCAGTACTTC	CASSYSVRGSTYEQYF
TRBV12-3/TRBV12-4	many	-	TRBJ1-1	15	TGTGCCAGCAGTCCAGATCAGGGGATTTTGGCTGAAGCTTTCTTT	CASSPDQGILAEAFF
TRBV12-3/TRBV12-4	many	-	TRBJ2-3	20	TGTGCCAGCAGTTTCTACCCCCAATCTGAAGGGGGGGGCGGGCAAGATACGCAGTATTTT	CASSFYPQSEGGGGQDTQYF
TRBV29-1	many	-	TRBJ2-3	15	TGCAGCCTAGTCCCCCGGGACGAAAACACAGATACGCAGTATTTT	CSLVPRDENTDTQYF
TRBV28	many	-	TRBJ2-3	14	TGTGCCAGCAGTTTCCTAGCAGGCACAGATACGCAGTATTTT	CASSFLAGTDTQYF